These 17 T cell receptor beta chains came from one sample sequenced in a study of persistence of HIV-infected CD4 T cells. This was the immunoSEQ version 4 assay in survey mode. The data were produced by immunoSEQ multiplex PCR, yet TCRdb's version contains in-frame clones alone and is incomplete. The table has about 64,000 clones, under 80% seen once. Their antigens are not known. The stimulus was an HIV-1 Gag 15-mer peptide pool, about 1 ug/peptide/mL. CD40L-negative CD69-negative CD45RO-high memory CD4+ T cells were sorted as populations depleted of antigen-responding cells. Material: CD4+ T cells sorted from PBMCs after approximately 19-hour stimulation, obtained from a patient who received antiretroviral therapy. These receptors were collected from an adult man with HIV who was CMV-seropositive.

The chain combines TRBV3-1 (or the pseudogene TRBV3-2) with TRBJ1-2, with 8 bases aligning to TRBD1. There are 16 residues in the CDR3. CDR1 LGHDT and CDR2 YNNKEL come from the germline V gene (reference sequence). V lost 4 bases, J lost 4 bases, and 11 bases stayed unmatched. The CDR3 bases are TGTGCCAGCAGCCCTCACAAGGGACAGGTAACCTATGGCTACACCTTC. Its translation: CASSPHKGQVTYGYTF.

DNA of the CDR3: TGTGCCAGCAGCCCACAGGGTATAATGAACACTGAAGCTTTCTTT. This translates into CASSPQGIMNTEAFF. The rearrangement joins TRBV9 to TRBJ1-1; maybe TRBD1 (6 bases). V lost 4 bases and J lost 0, with 13 bases in between. From germline, CDR1 is SGDLS and CDR2 YYNGEE. CDR3 length: 15 amino acids.

This clone turned up a few times. DNA for the CDR3: TGTGCCAGCAGTCCCGTGGGACAGGGGAGGAATCAGCCCCAGCATTTT. Translation gives CASSPVGQGRNQPQHF. The chain combines TRBV25-1 with TRBJ1-5; 10 nucleotides line up with TRBD1. Germline-derived CDR1 and CDR2 are MGHDK and SYGVNS. This CDR3 is 16 amino acids long. V lost 5 bases, J lost 4 bases, and 8 bases stayed unmatched. The full variable domain, rest sourced from reference TRBV25-1 and TRBJ1-5, is EADIYQTPRYLVIGTGKKITLECSQTMGHDKMYWYQQDPGMELHLIHYSYGVNSTEKGDLSSESTVSRIRTEHFPLTLESARPSHTSQYLCASSPVGQGRNQPQHFGDGTRLSIL.

This chain joins TRBV2 and TRBJ1-2, with TRBD1 matching 8 bases. Germline loops: CDR1 SNHLY, CDR2 FYNNEI. The V and J ends lost 6 bases and 4 bases, in that order; junction bases with no gene match: 10. CDR3 size: 15 residues. CDR3 nucleotide sequence: TGTGCCAGCAGGAACGACAGGGGAGTAGGCTATGGCTACACCTTC. Protein product: CASRNDRGVGYGYTF.

This sequence joins TRBV7-3 and TRBJ1-1; no definite D call. The CDR3 runs 12 residues. CDR1 and CDR2 (germline): SGHTA, FQGTGA. The V end was cut by 6 bases, the J end by 10 bases, with 15 bases between. The DNA of the CDR3 is TGTGCCAGCAGTGGAGGAGGTGAAGTAGCTTTCTTT. Translation: CASSGGGEVAFF.

This chain joins TRBV7-9 and TRBJ2-7; tentative D call: TRBD1 (5 bases). Trimming pared 5 bases from V and 3 bases from J, leaving 14 bases between. Germline loops: CDR1 SEHNR, CDR2 FQNEAQ (reference sequence). This CDR3 is built from 14 residues. As DNA, the CDR3 is TGTGCCAGCAGCCCAAAAGACAGAGGCTACGAGCAGTACTTC. It specifies CASSPKDRGYEQYF.

This clone was observed once. The J gene is TRBJ2-2, the V gene TRBV12-3 or TRBV12-4; the D is unclear. The length of the CDR3 is 13 residues. Trimming stripped 6 bases from V and 6 bases from J, with 11 bases between. The DNA for the CDR3 is TGTGCCAGCAGCCCCTTAATCTCCGGGGAGCTGTTTTTT. Protein sequence: CASSPLISGELFF.

This clone was found once. The chain has TRBV7-9 and TRBJ2-1, with D possibly matching TRBD2 (5 bases). The CDR3 runs to 16 residues. V was shortened by 2 bases and J by 0 bases, with 11 bases between the two germline ends. Germline CDR1 reads SEHNR; CDR2 reads FQNEAQ (reference sequence). CDR3 sequence (DNA): TGTGCCAGCAGCTTATCAAGGACTTCCTCCTACAATGAGCAGTTCTTC. It encodes CASSLSRTSSYNEQFF.

V is TRBV10-3 and J is TRBJ1-1; the match to TRBD1 covers 10 bases. The junction had 9 bases not matched to a gene; V was cut back by 4 bases and J by 1 base. The CDR3 runs 17 residues. Germline CDR1 reads ENHRY; CDR2 reads SYGVKD. DNA of the CDR3: TGTGCCATCAGTGCGGGCAGGACAGGGGGAGGGAACACTGAAGCTTTCTTT. Translation gives CAISAGRTGGGNTEAFF.

The rearrangement links TRBV7-8 to TRBJ1-6, with D maybe TRBD1 (5 bases). This CDR3 has 16 amino acids. V lost 2 bases and J lost 8, with 16 bases in between. The germline V gene has CDR1 SGHVS and CDR2 FQNEAQ. The CDR3 loop reads CASSLYRGPGDSPLHF. The CDR3 DNA reads as TGTGCCAGCAGCTTATATCGGGGCCCCGGCGATTCACCCCTCCACTTT.

The table lists this clone with many counts. The V call is TRBV4-1, the J call TRBJ1-4; TRBD1 might be the D (6 bases). Germline V gene data show CDR1 as MGHRA and CDR2 as YSYEKL. CDR3 length: 16 amino acids. V lost 0 bases and J 8 bases, leaving 16 bases between the germline ends. DNA for the CDR3: TGCGCCAGCAGCCAAGAAGCTTGGGGGGCGAGGGAAAAACTGTTTTTT. As protein: CASSQEAWGAREKLFF.

The chain employs TRBV27 and TRBJ1-4; the match to TRBD1 covers 9 bases. This CDR3 is 15 amino acids long. V lost 4 bases, J lost 8 bases, and 8 bases stayed unmatched. Germline values: CDR1 MNHEY, CDR2 SMNVEV (reference sequence). CDR3 DNA sequence: TGTGCCAGCAGTTCGATAGACAGGGGGAGAGAAAAACTGTTTTTT. Translated: CASSSIDRGREKLFF.

The CDR3, as DNA: TGTGCCAGCAGTTTACCCCAGAGATCCTACGAGCAGTACTTC. Its protein is CASSLPQRSYEQYF. The chain uses TRBV28 and TRBJ2-7; D not certain. The length of the CDR3 is 14 residues. Germline V gene sequence: CDR1 MDHEN, CDR2 SYDVKM. V lost 2 bases and J 1 base, leaving 9 bases between the germline ends.

This chain connects TRBV6-5 to TRBJ1-2; a weak D match, TRBD1 (6 bases). CDR1 MNHEY and CDR2 SVGAGI come from the germline V gene. The CDR3 runs to 14 residues. Trimming cost V 1 base and J 6 bases, with 12 bases left between them. The DNA of the CDR3 is TGTGCCAGCAGTTACTTACAGGGAAGAGATGGCTACACCTTC. Its protein is CASSYLQGRDGYTF.

The chain combines TRBV19 with TRBJ1-3, with unresolved D. CDR1 LNHDA and CDR2 SQIVND come from the germline V gene (reference sequence). The CDR3 consists of 15 residues. V was cut by 3 bases and J by 0 bases, with 9 bases left in between. CDR3 loop: CASSMDSLSGNTIYF. In DNA form, the CDR3 reads TGTGCCAGTAGTATGGATAGTCTCTCTGGAAACACCATATATTTT.

The gene calls are TRBV28 and TRBJ2-7, with TRBD1 matching over 7 bases. V dropped 5 bases and J dropped 2; count of bases not matched to a gene: 15. The CDR3 extends over 17 amino acids. Germline CDR1 MDHEN, CDR2 SYDVKM. The CDR3: CASSTLGQAHLPYEQYF. The CDR3 DNA reads TGTGCCAGCAGTACCCTCGGACAGGCCCACCTTCCCTACGAGCAGTACTTC.

The rearrangement uses TRBV3-1 (or the pseudogene TRBV3-2) and TRBJ1-5; no clear D. CDR3 size: 17 residues. Per the germline V gene, CDR1 is LGHDT and CDR2 is YNNKEL (reference sequence). Trimming shortened V by 5 bases and J by 6 bases, and 23 bases separated the two germline ends. The DNA for the CDR3 is TGTGCCAGCAGCTCAAGCCAAGCCCTTACTTATGGTCAGCCCCAGCATTTT. Protein: CASSSSQALTYGQPQHF.